This TCR beta chain appears in the sequencing data of a study of STAT3 mutations in large granular lymphocyte leukemia (dated by TCRdb to about 2019). General notes on the study: Roughly half of the T-LGLL patients who were sequenced longitudinally carried canonical activating STAT3 mutations. For each patient, sequencing was performed at an average of around 4 time points, with a range of 2 to 8 samplings. From an initial cohort of about 200 LGL patients, approximately 18 representative T-LGLL cases were selected for longitudinal TCRbeta and STAT3 sequencing. As controls, the study also included longitudinal sequencing of a couple of patients with natural killer LGL leukemia. To reconstruct clonal hierarchy and dynamics, serial deep sequencing of TCRbeta CDR3 and STAT3 was performed in patients with T-cell large granular lymphocyte leukemia. More than half of T-LGLL patients received one or more immunosuppressive therapy regimens, with hematologic response in 35% to 40% of those treated.

Results and caveats for the whole study, not just this receptor: Dominant TCR clone burden was found to exceed STAT3 mutant burden in several patients, suggesting that STAT3 mutation arose secondarily within a pre-expanded clone. Since codominant clonotypes persisted in some patients, a small but highly pathogenic clone may have gone undetected. All T-LGLL patients had at least one immunodominant TCRbeta clonotype, and roughly half had multiple immunodominant subclonotypes. In about 30% of the 18 patients, TCR clonotype switching occurred after therapy, and every newly emerging clone was STAT3 wild type. Because no samples were available when a clone first appeared, clonal expansion was inferred from samplings taken at other points. The linking of therapy response to changes in TCR clonal burden was complicated by variable intervals between samplings and differing treatment regimens.

TCRbeta libraries were sequenced on an Illumina MiSeq, averaging about 41,000 productive templates per sample. The immunoSEQ assay, which uses multiplex PCR amplification, was used to generate TCRbeta CDR3 libraries. The study's own analysis went as follows. Repertoire diversity was calculated as previously defined, with values near 0 taken to indicate extremely monoclonal samples. This immuneACCESS table, as held by TCRdb, lists in-frame sequences with V and J called but not all clones. Of the missing ones, under half trace to an unresolved V gene in checked studies; the others have no known cause. Clone size and V and J calls were adopted from that table, with D and trimming inferred from the DNA. Here the sample has under 3,000 clones; roughly 50% occur a single time. Together, the top ten hold approximately 55% of the sample. A remark on this clone: Its antigen target is currently unknown. Per-nucleotide qualities are absent, and no much larger clonotype sits a single base away.

The same DNA, extracted from blood mononuclear cells, served for both TCR sequencing and STAT3 sequencing. From its cysteine to its phenylalanine, the CDR3 spans 12 amino acids. Of all the DNA, just the CDR3 is kept, 36 bases in frame from base 1. The germline ends are 5 bases apart after V is trimmed by 0 bases and J by 5 bases. Taken from the germline V gene, the CDR1 and CDR2 loops are SGHRS and YFSETQ. The sequence was collected from a man aged 60-69 years with T-cell large granular lymphocyte leukemia. Some clones in this sample may be carry-over from other donors' samples. The age is the age at diagnosis. This chain joins TRBV5-1 to TRBJ2-5, with no reliable assignment of the D segment. The sequenced sample consisted of peripheral blood mononuclear cells. At the DNA level, the sequence is TGCGCCAGCAGCTTGGCCCAGGAGACCCAGTACTTC. Its amino acids are CASSLAQETQYF.